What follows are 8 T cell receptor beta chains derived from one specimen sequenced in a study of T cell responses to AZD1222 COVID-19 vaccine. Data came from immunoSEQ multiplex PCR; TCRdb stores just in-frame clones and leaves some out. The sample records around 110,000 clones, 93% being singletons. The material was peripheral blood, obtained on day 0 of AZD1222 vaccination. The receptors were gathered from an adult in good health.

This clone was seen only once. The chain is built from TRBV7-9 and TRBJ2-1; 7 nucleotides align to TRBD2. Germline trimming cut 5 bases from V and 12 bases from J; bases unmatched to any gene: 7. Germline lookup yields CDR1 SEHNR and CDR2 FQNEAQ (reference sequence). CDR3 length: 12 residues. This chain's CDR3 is CASSLSGRGQFF. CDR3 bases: TGTGCCAGCAGCCTCTCGGGGAGGGGGCAGTTCTTC.

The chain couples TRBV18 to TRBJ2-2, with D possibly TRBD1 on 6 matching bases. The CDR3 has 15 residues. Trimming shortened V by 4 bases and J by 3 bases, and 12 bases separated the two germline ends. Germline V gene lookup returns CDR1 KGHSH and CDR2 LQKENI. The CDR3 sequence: CASSLGDTYTGELFF. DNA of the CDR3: TGTGCCAGCTCACTAGGGGACACATACACCGGGGAGCTGTTTTTT.

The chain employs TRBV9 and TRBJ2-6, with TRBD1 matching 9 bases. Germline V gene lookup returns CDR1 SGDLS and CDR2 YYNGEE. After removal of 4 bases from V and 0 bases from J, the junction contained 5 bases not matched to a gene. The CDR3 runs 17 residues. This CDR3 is CASSSRQGVSGANVLTF. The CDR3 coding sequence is TGTGCCAGCAGCTCAAGACAGGGGGTCTCTGGGGCCAACGTCCTGACTTTC.

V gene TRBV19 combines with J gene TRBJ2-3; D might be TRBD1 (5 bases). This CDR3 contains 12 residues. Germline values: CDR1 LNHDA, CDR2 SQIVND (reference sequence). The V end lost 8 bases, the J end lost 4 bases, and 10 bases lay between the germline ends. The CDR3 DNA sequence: TGTGCCAGTGCGCAGGGATCAGATACGCAGTATTTT. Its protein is CASAQGSDTQYF.

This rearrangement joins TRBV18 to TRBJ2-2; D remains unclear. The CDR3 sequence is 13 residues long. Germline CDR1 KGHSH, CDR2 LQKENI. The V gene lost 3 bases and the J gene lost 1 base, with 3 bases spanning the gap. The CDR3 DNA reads TGTGCCAGCTCACCTCTGAACACCGGGGAGCTGTTTTTT. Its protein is CASSPLNTGELFF.

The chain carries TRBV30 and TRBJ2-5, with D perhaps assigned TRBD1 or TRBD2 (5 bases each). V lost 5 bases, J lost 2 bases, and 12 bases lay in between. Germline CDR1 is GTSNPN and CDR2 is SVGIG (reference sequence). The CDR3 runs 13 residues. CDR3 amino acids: CAWGGYQQETQYF. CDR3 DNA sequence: TGTGCCTGGGGGGGATACCAACAAGAGACCCAGTACTTC.

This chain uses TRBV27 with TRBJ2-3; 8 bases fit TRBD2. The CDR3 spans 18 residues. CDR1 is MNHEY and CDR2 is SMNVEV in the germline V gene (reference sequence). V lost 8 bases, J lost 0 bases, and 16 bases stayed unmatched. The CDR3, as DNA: TGTGCCAGCGGACTAGCCGGGAGGGCAATTAGGAGCACAGATACGCAGTATTTT. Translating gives CASGLAGRAIRSTDTQYF.

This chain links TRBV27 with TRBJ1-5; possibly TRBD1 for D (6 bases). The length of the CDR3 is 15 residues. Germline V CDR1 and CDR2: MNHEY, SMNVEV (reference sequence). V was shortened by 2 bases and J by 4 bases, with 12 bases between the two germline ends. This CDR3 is CASSLKGGGNQPQHF. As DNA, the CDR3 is TGTGCCAGCAGTTTAAAGGGGGGAGGAAATCAGCCCCAGCATTTT.